A single T cell receptor (beta chain) is shown here with its context. Its matching antigen is unknown. V lost 0 bases and J 0 bases, leaving 7 bases between the germline ends. Germline CDR1 is SGDLS and CDR2 is YYNGEE. The CDR3 has 14 residues. This sample was taken from a study of T cells in narcolepsy. Whole-study findings and limits: Autoreactive clonotypes reportedly recurred in blood of same and different patients, not controls. Same-patient CSF and blood CD4+ T cell clonotypes included HCRT-specific and TRIB2-specific autoreactive ones. Autoreactive clone sequences were missing from some blood memory CD4+ repertoires.

Measured with immunoSEQ multiplex PCR; TCRdb has only the in-frame clones, and not every one. The data contain 25,000 to 35,000 clones, under 85% of them singletons. This TCR was recovered from a human donor with narcolepsy. The specimen sequenced was CD45RA- memory CD4+ T cells from PBMCs. V and J are TRBV9 and TRBJ2-7; D gene ambiguous. The CDR3 reads CASSVELSSYEQYF. The CDR3 bases are TGTGCCAGCAGCGTAGAACTAAGCTCCTACGAGCAGTACTTC.